This T cell receptor beta chain originates from a study of post-analysis software for immune sequencing data. Study overall: The study covered relapsing-remitting, secondary progressive and progressive-relapsing courses of multiple sclerosis.

Carried by the TCR beta cDNA libraries were unique molecular identifiers. Each CDR3 protein gets one entry after TCRdb re-called the PCR reads with MiXCR. Counted here are about 400,000 distinct CDR3 sequences, around 37% occurring once; the ten biggest clones make up over 10%. This clonotype has a handful of counts. Its antigen is not known. Study-wide points: There was significantly lower normalized Chao1 diversity in multiple sclerosis patients than in controls. About 5 TRBV segments occurring more often in patients than controls included TRBV5-6, TRBV5-1 and TRBV20-1.

Looked up from germline, CDR1 is MNHEY and CDR2 is SVGAGI. V gave up 4 bases and J gave up 8 bases, with 17 bases separating them. The CDR3 covers 14 residues. Sequencing was done on a sample of blood. The chain employs TRBV6-5 and TRBJ1-2; a possible D gene is TRBD1 (6 bases). The sequence derives from a girl between 5 and 17 years old with multiple sclerosis. This chain's CDR3 is CASSWGLREGGYTF. CDR3 DNA sequence: TGTGCCAGCAGTTGGGGGCTGAGGGAAGGGGGCTACACCTTC.